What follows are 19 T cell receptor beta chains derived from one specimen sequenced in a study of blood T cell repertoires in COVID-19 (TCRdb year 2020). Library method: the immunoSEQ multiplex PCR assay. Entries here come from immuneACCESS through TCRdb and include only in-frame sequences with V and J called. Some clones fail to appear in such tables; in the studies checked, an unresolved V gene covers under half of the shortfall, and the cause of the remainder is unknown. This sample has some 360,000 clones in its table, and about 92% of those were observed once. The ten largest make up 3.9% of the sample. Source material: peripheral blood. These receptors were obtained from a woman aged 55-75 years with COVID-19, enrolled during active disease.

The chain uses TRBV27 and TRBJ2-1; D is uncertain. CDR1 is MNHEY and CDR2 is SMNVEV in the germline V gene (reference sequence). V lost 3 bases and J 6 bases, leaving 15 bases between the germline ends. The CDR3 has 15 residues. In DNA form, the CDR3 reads TGTGCCAGCAGTTTTTATCAGGCCCTCACCAATGAGCAGTTCTTC. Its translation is CASSFYQALTNEQFF.

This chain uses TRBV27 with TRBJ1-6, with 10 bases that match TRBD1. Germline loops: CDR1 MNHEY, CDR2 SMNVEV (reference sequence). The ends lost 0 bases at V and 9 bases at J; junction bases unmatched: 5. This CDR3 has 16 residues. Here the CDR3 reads CASSLSRDRGSSPLHF. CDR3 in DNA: TGTGCCAGCAGTTTATCCCGGGACAGGGGTAGTTCACCCCTCCACTTT.

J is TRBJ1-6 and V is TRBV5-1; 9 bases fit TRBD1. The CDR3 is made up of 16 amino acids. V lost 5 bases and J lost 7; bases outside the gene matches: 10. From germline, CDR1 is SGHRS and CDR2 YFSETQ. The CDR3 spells CASSQAGQGRNSPLHF. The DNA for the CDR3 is TGCGCCAGCAGTCAAGCAGGACAGGGGAGAAATTCACCCCTCCACTTT.

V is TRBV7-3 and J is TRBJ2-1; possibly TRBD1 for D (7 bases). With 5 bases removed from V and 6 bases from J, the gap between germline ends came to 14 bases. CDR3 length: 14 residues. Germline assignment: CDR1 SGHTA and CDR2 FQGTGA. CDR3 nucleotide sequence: TGTGCCAGCAGCCAGGGGGGAGGCCGCAATGAGCAGTTCTTC. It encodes CASSQGGGRNEQFF.

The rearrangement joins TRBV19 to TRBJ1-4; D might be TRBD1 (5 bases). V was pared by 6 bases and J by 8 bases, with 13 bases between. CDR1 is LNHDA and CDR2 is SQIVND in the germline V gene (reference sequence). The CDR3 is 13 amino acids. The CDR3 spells CASRAPGLEKLFF. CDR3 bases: TGTGCCAGTAGGGCCCCAGGGTTGGAAAAACTGTTTTTT.

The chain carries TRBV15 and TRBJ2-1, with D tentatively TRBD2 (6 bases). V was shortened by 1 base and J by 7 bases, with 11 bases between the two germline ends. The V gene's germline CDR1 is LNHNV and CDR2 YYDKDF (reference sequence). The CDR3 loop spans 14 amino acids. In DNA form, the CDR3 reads TGTGCCACCAGCAGAGGGACTAATTATAATGAGCAGTTCTTC. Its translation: CATSRGTNYNEQFF. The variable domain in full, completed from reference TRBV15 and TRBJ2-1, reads DAMVIQNPRYQVTQFGKPVTLSCSQTLNHNVMYWYQQKSSQAPKLLFHYYDKDFNNEADTPDNFQSRRPNTSFCFLDIRSPGLGDTAMYLCATSRGTNYNEQFFGPGTRLTVL.

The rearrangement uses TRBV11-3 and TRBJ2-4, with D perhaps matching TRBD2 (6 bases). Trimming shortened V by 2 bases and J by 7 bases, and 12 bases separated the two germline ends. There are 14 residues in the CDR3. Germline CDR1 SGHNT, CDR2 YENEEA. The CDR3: CASSLSRGLNIQYF. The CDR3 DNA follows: TGTGCCAGCAGCTTAAGTCGGGGGTTGAACATTCAGTACTTC. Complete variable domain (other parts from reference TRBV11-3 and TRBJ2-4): EAGVVQSPRYKIIEKKQPVAFWCNPISGHNTLYWYLQNLGQGPELLIRYENEEAVDDSQLPKDRFSAERLKGVDSTLKIQPAELGDSAVYLCASSLSRGLNIQYFGAGTRLSVL.

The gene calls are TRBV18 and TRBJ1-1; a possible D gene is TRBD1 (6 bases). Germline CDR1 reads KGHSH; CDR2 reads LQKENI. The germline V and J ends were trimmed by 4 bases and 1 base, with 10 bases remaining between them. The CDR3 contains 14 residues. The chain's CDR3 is CASSQGQRNTEAFF. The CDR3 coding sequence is TGTGCCAGCTCACAAGGACAGAGGAACACTGAAGCTTTCTTT.

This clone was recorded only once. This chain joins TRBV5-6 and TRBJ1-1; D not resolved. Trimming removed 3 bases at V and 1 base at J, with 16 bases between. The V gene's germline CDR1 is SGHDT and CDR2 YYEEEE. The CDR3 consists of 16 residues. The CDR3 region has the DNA TGTGCCAGCAGCTCCGTGAGAAGGCGGGAGAACACTGAAGCTTTCTTT. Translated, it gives CASSSVRRRENTEAFF.

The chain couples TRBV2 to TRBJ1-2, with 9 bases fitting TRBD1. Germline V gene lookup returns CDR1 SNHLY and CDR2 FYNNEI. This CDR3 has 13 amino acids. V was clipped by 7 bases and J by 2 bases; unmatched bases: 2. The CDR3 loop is CASTGTGNYGYTF. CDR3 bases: TGTGCCAGCACCGGGACAGGGAACTATGGCTACACCTTC.

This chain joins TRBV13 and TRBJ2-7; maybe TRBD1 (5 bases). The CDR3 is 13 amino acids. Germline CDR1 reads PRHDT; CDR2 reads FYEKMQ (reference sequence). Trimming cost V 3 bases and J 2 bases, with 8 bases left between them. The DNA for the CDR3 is TGTGCCAGCAGCTTTCTAGGGGCCTACGAGCAGTACTTC. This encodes CASSFLGAYEQYF.

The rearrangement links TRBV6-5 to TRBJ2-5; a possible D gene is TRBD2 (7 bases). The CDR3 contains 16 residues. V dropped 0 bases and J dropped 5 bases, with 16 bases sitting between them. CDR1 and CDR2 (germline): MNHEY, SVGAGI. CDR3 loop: CASSYSKGRGGETQYF. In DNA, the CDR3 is TGTGCCAGCAGTTACTCGAAAGGCAGGGGAGGGGAGACCCAGTACTTC.

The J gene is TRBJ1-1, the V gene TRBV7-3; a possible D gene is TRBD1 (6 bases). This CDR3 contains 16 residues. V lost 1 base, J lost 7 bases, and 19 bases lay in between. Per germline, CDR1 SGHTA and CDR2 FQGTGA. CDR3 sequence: CASSLIGQNYADEAFF. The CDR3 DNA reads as TGTGCCAGCAGCTTAATAGGACAGAACTATGCAGATGAAGCTTTCTTT.

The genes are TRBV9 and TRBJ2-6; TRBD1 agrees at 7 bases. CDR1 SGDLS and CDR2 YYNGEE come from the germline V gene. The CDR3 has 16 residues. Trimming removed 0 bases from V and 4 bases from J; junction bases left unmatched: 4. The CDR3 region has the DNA TGTGCCAGCAGCGTAGGACAGGGCGACGGGGCCAACGTCCTGACTTTC. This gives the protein CASSVGQGDGANVLTF.

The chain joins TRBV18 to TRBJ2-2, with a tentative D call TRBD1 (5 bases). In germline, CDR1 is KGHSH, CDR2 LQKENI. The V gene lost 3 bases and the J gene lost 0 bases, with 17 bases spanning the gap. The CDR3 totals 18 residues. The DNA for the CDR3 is TGTGCCAGCTCACCTAGGGTAGACAGCCTAACGAACACCGGGGAGCTGTTTTTT. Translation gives CASSPRVDSLTNTGELFF.

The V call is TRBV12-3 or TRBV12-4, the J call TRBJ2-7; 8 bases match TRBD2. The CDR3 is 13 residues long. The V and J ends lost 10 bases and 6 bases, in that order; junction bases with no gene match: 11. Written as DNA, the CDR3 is TGTGCCACTCGAGCGGGGGAAAGAGGCGAGCAGTACTTC. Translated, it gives CATRAGERGEQYF.

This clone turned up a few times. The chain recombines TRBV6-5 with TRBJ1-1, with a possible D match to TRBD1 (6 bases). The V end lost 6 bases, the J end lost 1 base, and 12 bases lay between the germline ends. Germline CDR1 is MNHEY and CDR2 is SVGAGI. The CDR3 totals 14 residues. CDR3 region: CASRPGGANTEAFF. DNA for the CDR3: TGTGCCAGCAGACCGGGGGGGGCGAACACTGAAGCTTTCTTT.

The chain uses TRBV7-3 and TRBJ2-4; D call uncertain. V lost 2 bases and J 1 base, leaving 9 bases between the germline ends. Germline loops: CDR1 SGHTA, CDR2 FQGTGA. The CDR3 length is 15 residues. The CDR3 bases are TGTGCCAGCAGCTTATGGGTCGGGGCCAAAAACATTCAGTACTTC. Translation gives CASSLWVGAKNIQYF.

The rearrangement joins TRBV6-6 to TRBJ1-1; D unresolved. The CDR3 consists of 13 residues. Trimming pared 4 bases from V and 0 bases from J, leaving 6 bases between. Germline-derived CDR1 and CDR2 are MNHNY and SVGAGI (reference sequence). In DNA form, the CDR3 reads TGTGCCAGCAGTTTTAGTTTGAACACTGAAGCTTTCTTT. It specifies CASSFSLNTEAFF.